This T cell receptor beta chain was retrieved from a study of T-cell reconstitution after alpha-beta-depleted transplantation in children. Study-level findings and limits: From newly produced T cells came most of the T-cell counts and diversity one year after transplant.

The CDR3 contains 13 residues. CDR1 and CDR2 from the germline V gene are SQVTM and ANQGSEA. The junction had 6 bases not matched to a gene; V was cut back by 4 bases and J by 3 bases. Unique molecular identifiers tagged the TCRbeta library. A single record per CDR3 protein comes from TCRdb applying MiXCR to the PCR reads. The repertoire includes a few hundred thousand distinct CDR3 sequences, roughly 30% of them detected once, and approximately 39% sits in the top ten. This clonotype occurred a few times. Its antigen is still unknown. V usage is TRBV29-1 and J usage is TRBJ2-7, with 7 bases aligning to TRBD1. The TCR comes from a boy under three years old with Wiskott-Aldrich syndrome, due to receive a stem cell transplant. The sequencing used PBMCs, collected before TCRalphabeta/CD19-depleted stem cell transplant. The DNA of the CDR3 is TGCAGCGTTGTGGTTAGGGGGCTCTACGAGCAGTACTTC. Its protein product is CSVVVRGLYEQYF.